One and the same sample provided the 22 T cell receptor beta chains below, sequenced in a study of CD8+ T cells in alopecia areata (dated by TCRdb to 2016 to 2019). The sample's time point label, in plain terms: baseline before oral tofacitinib. Library generation was performed with the immunoSEQ multiplex PCR assay. To provide template for TCR sequencing, every sample had RNA extracted and reverse transcribed into cDNA. Not all clones reach the TCRdb copy of this immuneACCESS table, which keeps in-frame sequences only. Checked studies attribute under half of the gap to unresolved V genes and leave the rest unexplained. The sample data list some 170,000 clones, and 67% of these were observed just once. The ten largest account for approximately 10% of the sample. Material: CD8+ T cells sorted from blood, obtained at week 0. The receptors shown here come from a human donor with alopecia areata.

This rearrangement joins TRBV7-9 to TRBJ2-7, with TRBD1 as a possible D gene (5 bases). Germline V CDR1 and CDR2: SEHNR, FQNEAQ (reference sequence). Trimming stripped 5 bases from V and 2 bases from J, with 13 bases between. The CDR3 runs 14 residues. The CDR3 here is CASSVSGRPYEQYF. The CDR3 DNA follows: TGTGCCAGCAGCGTCTCAGGGCGACCCTACGAGCAGTACTTC.

This clone was counted a few times. This chain joins TRBV4-2 and TRBJ1-3; D may be TRBD1 (5 bases). Deletions cut 3 bases from V and 4 bases from J, with 19 bases between. The CDR3 totals 17 residues. Germline V gives CDR1 LGHNA, CDR2 YNFKEQ. CDR3 DNA sequence: TGTGCCAGCAGCCAGCCGCTCTCGCGGGGGGTCGGAAACACCATATATTTT. It yields the protein CASSQPLSRGVGNTIYF.

The CDR3 is CASSLGQGSDTQYF. DNA for the CDR3: TGTGCCAGCAGCTTAGGCCAGGGATCGGATACGCAGTATTTT. The chain is built from TRBV11-2 and TRBJ2-3, with D possibly matching TRBD1 (5 bases). Trimming pared 1 base from V and 6 bases from J, leaving 11 bases between. This CDR3 spans 14 amino acids. CDR1 and CDR2 (germline): SGHAT, FQNNGV.

This chain joins TRBV6-5 and TRBJ1-1; TRBD1 matches 10 bases. The CDR3 contains 14 residues. Germline values: CDR1 MNHEY, CDR2 SVGAGI. The V and J ends lost 5 bases and 4 bases, in that order; junction bases with no gene match: 4. CDR3 residues: CASSKGTGATEAFF. CDR3 in DNA: TGTGCCAGCAGTAAAGGGACAGGGGCCACTGAAGCTTTCTTT.

In its sample, this clone was seen a few times. This same CDR3 is encoded by further DNA sequences in the sample. The chain recombines TRBV29-1 with TRBJ1-5; TRBD1 is a possible D gene (5 bases). Germline V gene sequence: CDR1 SQVTM, CDR2 ANQGSEA. The CDR3 contains 13 residues. Trimming shortened V by 3 bases and J by 1 base, and 7 bases separated the two germline ends. The CDR3 DNA reads TGCAGCGTTGACGAGGGGAGCAATCAGCCCCAGCATTTT. Translation gives CSVDEGSNQPQHF.

The J gene is TRBJ2-7, the V gene TRBV9, with D possibly matching TRBD1 (5 bases). The V gene's germline CDR1 is SGDLS and CDR2 YYNGEE. The CDR3 length is 14 residues. Trimming cost V 0 bases and J 5 bases, with 12 bases left between them. CDR3 region: CASSVGGRVHEQYF. The CDR3 DNA is TGTGCCAGCAGCGTAGGTGGCAGGGTTCACGAGCAGTACTTC.

The chain combines TRBV30 with TRBJ2-7; 8 positions agree with TRBD1. Germline V gene lookup returns CDR1 GTSNPN and CDR2 SVGIG (reference sequence). V lost 7 bases, J lost 2 bases, and 7 bases stayed unmatched. The CDR3 is made up of 13 amino acids. CDR3 protein: CASAGQVTYEQYF. CDR3 DNA sequence: TGTGCCTCCGCGGGACAGGTGACCTACGAGCAGTACTTC.

The chain carries TRBV30 and TRBJ2-7, with D possibly TRBD2 on 6 matching bases. The CDR3 has 12 residues. V was pared by 4 bases and J by 1 base, with 8 bases between. From germline, CDR1 is GTSNPN and CDR2 SVGIG (reference sequence). The CDR3 protein is CAWTGGSYEQYF. CDR3 sequence (DNA): TGTGCCTGGACCGGGGGATCCTACGAGCAGTACTTC.

The V gene is TRBV7-8, the J gene TRBJ2-5; the D gene is possibly TRBD1 (5 bases). V gave up 1 base and J gave up 0 bases, with 9 bases separating them. Germline V gene data show CDR1 as SGHVS and CDR2 as FQNEAQ. The CDR3 has 15 amino acids. CDR3 sequence reads: CASSLGARDQETQYF. The CDR3 coding sequence is TGTGCCAGCAGCTTAGGGGCCAGGGACCAAGAGACCCAGTACTTC.

V and J are TRBV27 and TRBJ2-3; D gene uncertain. The CDR3 runs to 16 residues. Germline loops: CDR1 MNHEY, CDR2 SMNVEV (reference sequence). Trimming pared 0 bases from V and 2 bases from J, leaving 12 bases between. DNA of the CDR3: TGTGCCAGCAGTTTATCGATACAGTTCAACACAGATACGCAGTATTTT. It yields the protein CASSLSIQFNTDTQYF.

This clone was recorded a few times. The rearrangement uses TRBV6-6 and TRBJ2-5, with D perhaps matching TRBD1 (6 bases). Germline-derived CDR1 and CDR2 are MNHNY and SVGAGI (reference sequence). This CDR3 spans 15 amino acids. V was shortened by 6 bases and J by 5 bases, with 19 bases between the two germline ends. CDR3 nucleotide sequence: TGTGCCAGCAGCCCAAACCCTCAAACAGGGGAGACCCAGTACTTC. Protein: CASSPNPQTGETQYF.

The chain links TRBV9 to TRBJ2-3; 7 nucleotides agree with TRBD1. Looked up from germline, CDR1 is SGDLS and CDR2 is YYNGEE. The J segment lost 4 bases and the V segment lost 5 bases, leaving 1 base of the junction unmatched. This CDR3 has 12 residues. The CDR3, as DNA: TGTGCCAGCAGTGACAGGGCAGATACGCAGTATTTT. Translation gives CASSDRADTQYF.

This clone has only a few counts. The chain's CDR3 is CASKKAQRGRIFTQYF. DNA of the CDR3: TGTGCCAGCAAAAAAGCCCAGCGGGGGCGTATCTTTACGCAGTATTTT. The genes are TRBV2 and TRBJ2-3; TRBD2 matches 8 bases. In germline, CDR1 is SNHLY, CDR2 FYNNEI. CDR3 length: 16 residues. Germline trimming cut 7 bases from V and 8 bases from J; bases unmatched to any gene: 17.

The chain is built from TRBV6-4 and TRBJ2-1; 8 bases fit TRBD2. The germline V gene encodes CDR1 MRHNA and CDR2 SNTAGT. The CDR3 length is 15 residues. V shed 6 bases and J 4 bases; nucleotides not matched to a gene: 8. CDR3 DNA sequence: TGTGCCAGCAGGAGCGGGGGCACAGAGTACAATGAGCAGTTCTTC. Encoded protein: CASRSGGTEYNEQFF.

The chain employs TRBV6-5 and TRBJ2-6; 8 bases are a match to TRBD1. The CDR3 length is 16 residues. The J segment lost 3 bases and the V segment lost 4 bases, leaving 5 bases of the junction unmatched. CDR1 is MNHEY and CDR2 is SVGAGI in the germline V gene. In DNA form, the CDR3 reads TGTGCCAGCAGTTGGGCAGGGGGCTATGGGGCCAACGTCCTGACTTTC. Translation: CASSWAGGYGANVLTF.

The J gene is TRBJ1-2, the V gene TRBV29-1, with D perhaps matching TRBD1 (5 bases). V dropped 0 bases and J dropped 4 bases, with 12 bases sitting between them. Germline CDR1 SQVTM, CDR2 ANQGSEA. CDR3 length: 14 residues. CDR3 loop: CSVEDPGVLYGYTF. CDR3 DNA sequence: TGCAGCGTTGAAGATCCGGGGGTTCTCTATGGCTACACCTTC. Together with reference TRBV29-1 and TRBJ1-2, the CDR3 gives the full variable domain: SAVISQKPSRDICQRGTSLTIQCQVDSQVTMMFWYRQQPGQSLTLIATANQGSEATYESGFVIDKFPISRPNLTFSTLTVSNMSPEDSSIYLCSVEDPGVLYGYTFGSGTRLTVV.

This clone was counted a few times. CDR3 in amino acids: CASSSGITYEQYF. CDR3 coding DNA: TGTGCCAGCAGTTCCGGGATTACCTACGAGCAGTACTTC. The rearrangement links TRBV27 to TRBJ2-7; TRBD2 might be the D (5 bases). Germline V lookup: CDR1 MNHEY, CDR2 SMNVEV (reference sequence). The CDR3 length is 13 residues. Deletions cut 4 bases from V and 2 bases from J, with 9 bases between.

This chain connects TRBV9 to TRBJ2-7, with D maybe TRBD1 (6 bases). Germline CDR1 SGDLS, CDR2 YYNGEE. The germline V and J ends were trimmed by 0 bases and 3 bases, with 13 bases remaining between them. The CDR3 totals 15 residues. The CDR3 region has the DNA TGTGCCAGCAGCGTAGATCTGGGGGCGAACTACGAGCAGTACTTC. This translates into CASSVDLGANYEQYF.

This clone has just a few counts. Different DNA sequences within this sample yield the same CDR3. J is TRBJ2-5 and V is TRBV27; 8 bases are a match to TRBD2. Germline CDR1 reads MNHEY; CDR2 reads SMNVEV (reference sequence). This CDR3 comprises 14 residues. The junction had 3 bases not matched to a gene; V was cut back by 5 bases and J by 1 base. Here the CDR3 DNA reads TGTGCCAGCAGTCCAAGCGGGAGCCAAGAGACCCAGTACTTC. Its protein is CASSPSGSQETQYF.

J is TRBJ2-7 and V is TRBV27; 7 nucleotides align to TRBD1. The CDR3 extends over 16 amino acids. Germline V gene data show CDR1 as MNHEY and CDR2 as SMNVEV (reference sequence). Germline trimming cut 5 bases from V and 5 bases from J; bases unmatched to any gene: 15. CDR3 sequence (DNA): TGTGCCAGCAGTCCAAGACAGGGCGCCATCCACGACGAGCAGTACTTC. Its protein is CASSPRQGAIHDEQYF.

CDR3 in DNA: TGTGCCAGCAGCTTTGGGACAGGGGGACGAGAGACCCAGTACTTC. Translation: CASSFGTGGRETQYF. The chain carries TRBV5-6 and TRBJ2-5; TRBD1 matches 11 bases. Germline V lookup: CDR1 SGHDT, CDR2 YYEEEE. CDR3 length: 15 amino acids. V trimming: 2 bases; J trimming: 4 bases; junction bases outside the gene matches: 4.

The chain is built from TRBV4-2 and TRBJ2-1; tentatively, D is TRBD1 or TRBD2 (5 bases each). Per the germline V gene, CDR1 is LGHNA and CDR2 is YNFKEQ. This CDR3 region has 17 residues. V lost 0 bases to trimming and J lost 4 bases, with 16 bases between them. In DNA form, the CDR3 reads TGTGCCAGCAGCCAAGAGCGTTCGGGGCGGATGTACAATGAGCAGTTCTTC. The encoded protein is CASSQERSGRMYNEQFF.